A selection of T cell receptor beta chains follows, all from one sample in a study of CD4 and CD8 cells across lung adenocarcinoma regions. TCRdb itself ran the PCR reads through MiXCR, one entry per CDR3 protein. The data hold tens of thousands of distinct CDR3 sequences, with less than 70% observed a single time. The sequencing input was CD8+ T cells from the center of a lung tumor. All receptors come from a female donor with lung adenocarcinoma. The CD4 and CD8 labels of this study may be unreliable. Both conserved end residues are part of each CDR3. The D gene is left open where the match is weak. Clone size is given for some rows only: seen once, a few or many times, or a class if the clone is expanded.

d_gene: NA
v_gene: TRBV7-2
abundance: NA
j_gene: TRBJ2-3
CDR3aa: CASSARGSSDTDTQYF
CDR3nt: TGTGCGAGCAGCGCTCGGGGGTCGTCAGACACAGATACGCAGTACTTT

d_gene: NA
v_gene: TRBV6-1
abundance: few
j_gene: TRBJ2-2
CDR3aa: CASRLLGGGAQFF
CDR3nt: TGTGCCAGCAGACTTCTCGGGGGCGGGGCGCAGTTTTTT

d_gene: NA
v_gene: TRBV7-6
abundance: NA
j_gene: TRBJ2-5
CDR3aa: CASSLRIQETQYF
CDR3nt: TGTGCCAGCAGCTTACGAATCCAAGAGACCCAGTACTTC

d_gene: TRBD1
v_gene: TRBV6-5
abundance: NA
j_gene: TRBJ2-1
CDR3aa: CASSSWTGVNNEQFF
CDR3nt: TGTGCCAGCAGTTCCTGGACAGGAGTTAACAATGAGCAGTTCTTC

d_gene: NA
v_gene: TRBV6-1
abundance: many
j_gene: TRBJ2-7
CDR3aa: CATSPPGSYEQYF
CDR3nt: TGTGCCACCAGCCCCCCTGGTTCCTACGAGCAGTACTTC

d_gene: NA
v_gene: TRBV6-1
abundance: NA
j_gene: TRBJ2-1
CDR3aa: CASSEFYGSYEQFF
CDR3nt: TGTGCCAGCAGTGAATTTTACGGCTCCTACGAGCAGTTCTTC

d_gene: NA
v_gene: TRBV5-1
abundance: NA
j_gene: TRBJ1-1
CDR3aa: CASSWGGPTDEAFF
CDR3nt: TGCGCCAGCAGCTGGGGGGGACCTACAGATGAAGCTTTCTTT

d_gene: TRBD2
v_gene: TRBV6-1
abundance: NA
j_gene: TRBJ2-3
CDR3aa: CASSGLAGNTEEQYF
CDR3nt: TGTGCCAGCAGCGGACTAGCGGGAAACACAGAGGAGCAGTATTTT

d_gene: NA
v_gene: TRBV6-1
abundance: medium-sized
j_gene: TRBJ2-2
CDR3aa: CASSVGGGELFF
CDR3nt: TGTGCCAGCAGTGTGGGTGGCGGGGAGCTGTTTTTT

d_gene: TRBD2
v_gene: TRBV27
abundance: once
j_gene: TRBJ2-3
CDR3aa: CASSRLGSWEGLGTQYF
CDR3nt: TGTGCCAGCAGTCGCCTAGGATCGTGGGAGGGACTGGGTACGCAGTATTTT

d_gene: NA
v_gene: TRBV5-1
abundance: many
j_gene: TRBJ2-3
CDR3aa: CASSLARADDTQYF
CDR3nt: TGCGCCAGCAGCTTGGCCAGAGCAGACGATACGCAGTATTTT

d_gene: TRBD1
v_gene: TRBV6-1
abundance: NA
j_gene: TRBJ2-1
CDR3aa: CASREPGQGVEQFF
CDR3nt: TGTGCCAGCAGGGAACCGGGACAGGGAGTCGAGCAGTTCTTC

d_gene: NA
v_gene: TRBV19
abundance: NA
j_gene: TRBJ2-1
CDR3aa: CASRMAGTNEQFF
CDR3nt: TGTGCCAGTCGGATGGCAGGGACCAATGAGCAGTTCTTC